This record looks at one T cell receptor (beta chain) sequence and its context. Clinical histories supplied by participants themselves formed the basis of cohort assignment. Recovered Cohort 3 donors showed two negative PCRs, clearance, or symptom resolution. The table came from immunoSEQ multiplex PCR; TCRdb's copy has only in-frame clones and leaves some out. The sample contains 300,000 to 400,000 clones, around 91% of which appear only once. The data belong to a study of blood T cell repertoires in COVID-19. Sequencing used PBMCs or T cells enriched from blood (not recorded which). The receptor comes from a man younger than 35 who had recovered from COVID-19.

The CDR3 nucleotides are TGTGCCAGCAGTTTAGCAGGAGGAGCCACTGAAGCTTTCTTT. Translation gives CASSLAGGATEAFF. The chain has TRBV28 and TRBJ1-1; D unresolved. The CDR3 is 14 residues long. V lost 2 bases, J lost 4 bases, and 11 bases lay in between. The germline V gene encodes CDR1 MDHEN and CDR2 SYDVKM.